This is a list of T cell receptor beta chains from one sample in a study of blood T cell repertoires in COVID-19. Clones were read by immunoSEQ multiplex PCR, and TCRdb kept only the in-frame ones, dropping some. The profile shows about 38,000 clones, 80% to 90% of them singletons. Input material: peripheral blood. These receptors were collected from a man aged 50 to 59 with active or convalescent COVID-19. Each CDR3 is given with its conserved first and last residue.

TRBV7-3	TRBJ2-1	CASSPWDTPEQFF
TRBV9	TRBJ2-1	CASSARLAGGINEQFF
TRBV28	TRBJ2-7	CASSLGGRSPYEQYF
TRBV5-1	TRBJ2-7	CASAPTAGNSYEQYF
TRBV28	TRBJ2-7	CASSPGATGGYEQYF
TRBV5-1	TRBJ1-1	CASARGGMNTEAFF
TRBV29-1	TRBJ1-5	CSGLTGPNQPQHF
TRBV7-6	TRBJ1-4	CASSPDLGGGTNEKLFF
TRBV5-1	TRBJ2-1	CASSLGTGDLYNEQFF
TRBV20-1	TRBJ2-7	CSASALAGTYEQYF
TRBV9	TRBJ2-2	CASSADIRLIQGEPGELFF